This T cell receptor (beta chain) is from a study of response to subunit inactivated influenza vaccine. General study results and limits: There was a suggestion from the authors that each seasonal influenza vaccination recruits few new T cells.

TCRdb used MiXCR to reprocess the RT-PCR reads, holding one entry per CDR3 protein. This sample has about 780,000 distinct CDR3 sequences, with less than 20% found just once. On this clonotype: Its antigen is not identified.

Germline CDR1 SGHTA, CDR2 FQGTGA. This CDR3 comprises 16 residues. Trimming cost V 5 bases and J 7 bases; bases outside gene matches: 9. Sequenced material: PBMCs from blood, taken 5 days after vaccination. The V call is TRBV7-3, the J call TRBJ2-1; 12 bases are shared with TRBD2. This TCR came from a man between 50 and 59 years old who received an inactivated influenza vaccine. The CDR3 DNA is TGTGCCAGCAGCACCAGACTAGCGGGAGAGCAAAATGAGCAGTTCTTC. Protein: CASSTRLAGEQNEQFF.